Shown below are 22 T cell receptor beta chains from a single sample sequenced in a study of CD8 T cells in ankylosing spondylitis. TCRdb reanalysed the 5' RACE reads using MiXCR and keeps one entry per CDR3 protein. Of 200,000 to 300,000 distinct CDR3 sequences listed, roughly 10% are singletons. The sequencing sample was made of blood, either unsorted or a sorted T cell fraction (not recorded which). These TCRs come from a male donor with ankylosing spondylitis or in good health (not recorded which).

Many counts were recorded for this clonotype. The chain combines TRBV20-1 with TRBJ2-7; TRBD1 agrees at 7 bases. The CDR3 runs to 12 residues. Per the germline V gene, CDR1 is DFQATT and CDR2 is SNEGSKA (reference sequence). The trim removed 5 bases at V and 2 bases at J, leaving 3 bases unmatched. The CDR3 DNA follows: TGCAGTGCTTCGGGACAGACCTACGAGCAGTACTTC. Translation: CSASGQTYEQYF.

This clonotype appeared many times. The gene calls are TRBV7-9 and TRBJ2-5; maybe TRBD1 (6 bases). CDR3 length: 13 amino acids. V lost 2 bases to trimming and J lost 5 bases, with 9 bases between them. CDR1 is SEHNR and CDR2 is FQNEAQ in the germline V gene (reference sequence). CDR3 sequence reads: CASSLYTGETQYF. The CDR3, as DNA: TGTGCCAGCAGCTTATATACAGGGGAGACCCAGTACTTC.

This clonotype was detected a few times. The genes are TRBV4-2 and TRBJ1-3, with no clear D. This CDR3 region has 14 residues. Germline assignment: CDR1 LGHNA and CDR2 YNFKEQ. Trimming pared 0 bases from V and 4 bases from J, leaving 7 bases between. The CDR3 bases are TGTGCCAGCAGCCAAGAGGTAACCGGAAACACCATATATTTT. Amino acids: CASSQEVTGNTIYF.

This clonotype was seen a few times. J is TRBJ2-5 and V is TRBV5-6; D not certain. The CDR3 covers 13 residues. Germline CDR1 and CDR2: SGHDT and YYEEEE. Trimming shortened V by 2 bases and J by 5 bases, and 10 bases separated the two germline ends. The CDR3: CASSLGNSETQYF. The CDR3 DNA reads as TGTGCCAGCAGCTTAGGAAATTCGGAGACCCAGTACTTC.

At least ten counts were recorded for this clonotype. V gene TRBV6-5 combines with J gene TRBJ1-2; TRBD1 agrees at 9 bases. This CDR3 region has 14 residues. V shed 5 bases and J 5 bases; nucleotides not matched to a gene: 6. Germline V lookup: CDR1 MNHEY, CDR2 SVGAGI. CDR3 loop: CASSLQTGGYGYTF. Written as DNA, the CDR3 is TGTGCCAGCAGTCTACAGACAGGGGGTTATGGCTACACCTTC.

There are many counts of this clonotype. The V and J genes are TRBV20-1 and TRBJ2-1; 11 nucleotides match TRBD2. In germline, CDR1 is DFQATT, CDR2 SNEGSKA (reference sequence). The CDR3 spans 14 residues. J was trimmed by 3 bases and V by 5 bases; bases with no gene match: 3. The CDR3 loop reads CSASTSGGYNEQFF. The DNA of the CDR3 is TGCAGTGCTTCAACTAGCGGGGGCTACAATGAGCAGTTCTTC.

This chain uses TRBV28 with TRBJ2-4, with a weak D call TRBD1 (5 bases). Germline V CDR1 and CDR2: MDHEN, SYDVKM. Trimming removed 3 bases at V and 9 bases at J, with 12 bases between. The CDR3 loop spans 13 amino acids. This CDR3 is CASSLALRGIQYF. Here the CDR3 DNA reads TGTGCCAGCAGTTTGGCCCTAAGGGGCATTCAGTACTTC.

This clonotype has at least ten counts. The chain couples TRBV5-6 to TRBJ1-5; D gene uncertain. The V end lost 0 bases, the J end lost 5 bases, and 9 bases lay between the germline ends. From germline, CDR1 is SGHDT and CDR2 YYEEEE. CDR3 length equals 14 residues. The CDR3 is CASSLGPDDQPQHF. In DNA form, the CDR3 reads TGTGCCAGCAGCTTGGGCCCGGACGATCAGCCCCAGCATTTT.

Of note for this clonotype: A much larger clone lies one base from this, so it may be a read error. This sequence joins TRBV11-2 and TRBJ2-7; perhaps TRBD1 as D (6 bases). CDR3 length: 15 amino acids. The germline gives CDR1 SGHAT, CDR2 FQNNGV. The V end was cut by 3 bases, the J end by 0 bases, with 12 bases between. In DNA, the CDR3 is TGTGCCAGCAGCTTGGTGGGCAGGGGCTCCTACGAGCAGTACTTC. Protein sequence: CASSLVGRGSYEQYF.

This clonotype was counted at least ten times. V gene TRBV5-1 combines with J gene TRBJ2-5; 7 bases line up with TRBD2. V dropped 6 bases and J dropped 7; count of bases not matched to a gene: 6. Germline CDR1 reads SGHRS; CDR2 reads YFSETQ. This CDR3 region has 12 residues. DNA for the CDR3: TGCGCCAGCAATATATGGGGGGGGACCCAGTACTTC. Its translation is CASNIWGGTQYF.

In its sample, this clonotype was seen many times. This chain connects TRBV10-3 to TRBJ1-5, with D tentatively TRBD1 (5 bases). The CDR3 contains 15 residues. The V end was cut by 4 bases, the J end by 7 bases, with 17 bases between. Germline lookup yields CDR1 ENHRY and CDR2 SYGVKD. CDR3 bases: TGTGCCATCAGTGTCTCGGGGGGACCTGAACAGCCCCAGCATTTT. Translating gives CAISVSGGPEQPQHF.

In this sample, this clonotype turned up many times. The chain links TRBV9 to TRBJ2-3; 8 bases agree with TRBD2. The germline V gene has CDR1 SGDLS and CDR2 YYNGEE. V shed 0 bases, J shed 2 bases, and the junction held 5 bases outside the gene matches. CDR3 length equals 16 residues. The CDR3 nucleotides are TGTGCCAGCAGCGTAGTGGTAGCGGGACCCACAGATACGCAGTATTTT. It is translated as CASSVVVAGPTDTQYF.

Ten or more counts support this clonotype. The chain couples TRBV5-1 to TRBJ2-3; 8 bases map to TRBD2. V shed 4 bases, J shed 2 bases, and the junction held 9 bases outside the gene matches. The CDR3 is 16 residues long. Germline V gene sequence: CDR1 SGHRS, CDR2 YFSETQ. As DNA, the CDR3 is TGCGCCAGCAGCCTGACTGAAGCGGGGGTCACAGATACGCAGTATTTT. Translation: CASSLTEAGVTDTQYF.

In this sample, this clonotype turned up a few times. The chain carries TRBV10-1 and TRBJ1-5; D might be TRBD1 (5 bases). The CDR3 consists of 14 residues. Germline V gene data show CDR1 as WNHNN and CDR2 as SYGVQD (reference sequence). Trimming removed 6 bases at V and 7 bases at J, with 16 bases between. This CDR3 reads CASSSGGQGQPQHF. The CDR3, as DNA: TGCGCCAGCAGCTCCGGGGGTCAAGGGCAGCCCCAGCATTTT.

This clonotype was observed at least ten times. The chain has TRBV4-2 and TRBJ2-1; TRBD2 matches 10 bases. The germline V gene encodes CDR1 LGHNA and CDR2 YNFKEQ. The CDR3 loop spans 16 amino acids. Unmatched junction bases numbered 6, after V lost 0 bases and J lost 7 bases. The CDR3 region has the DNA TGTGCCAGCAGCCAAGATCCAGCGGGGGGGCCGAATGAGCAGTTCTTC. Encoded protein: CASSQDPAGGPNEQFF.

This clonotype has ten or more counts. The chain combines TRBV12-3 or TRBV12-4 with TRBJ1-2; unclear D gene. V lost 1 base and J 8 bases, leaving 17 bases between the germline ends. The CDR3 totals 15 residues. CDR3: CASSLGSDGGRGYTF. CDR3 bases: TGTGCCAGCAGTTTAGGATCCGACGGTGGAAGGGGCTACACCTTC.

Ten or more counts support this clonotype. The V call is TRBV6-2 or TRBV6-3, the J call TRBJ1-2; no clear D gene. Germline V gives CDR1 MNHEY, CDR2 SVGEGT. This CDR3 comprises 13 residues. V lost 6 bases and J lost 6, with 14 bases in between. The CDR3 is CASSREFQHGYTF. The CDR3 nucleotides read TGTGCCAGCAGCCGCGAGTTTCAACATGGCTACACCTTC.

This clonotype was detected many times. The chain combines TRBV3-1 with TRBJ2-3; D is undetermined. The CDR3 spans 13 residues. Trimming cost V 1 base and J 6 bases, with 8 bases left between them. Germline-derived CDR1 and CDR2 are LGHDT and YNNKEL (reference sequence). CDR3 sequence reads: CASSQAIEDTQYF. CDR3 bases: TGTGCCAGCAGCCAAGCGATAGAGGATACGCAGTATTTT.

The gene calls are TRBV7-8 and TRBJ2-6; maybe TRBD2 (5 bases). In germline, CDR1 is SGHVS, CDR2 FQNEAQ. V was clipped by 8 bases and J by 1 base, with 12 bases between them. The CDR3 runs 15 residues. The CDR3 DNA sequence: TGTGCCAGCCGACTACTTCTATCTGGGGCCAACGTCCTGACTTTC. Translation gives CASRLLLSGANVLTF.

This clonotype has at least ten counts. V and J are TRBV29-1 and TRBJ1-4; D is uncertain. Trimming removed 2 bases from V and 2 bases from J, with 6 bases in between. Germline V CDR1 and CDR2: SQVTM, ANQGSEA. This CDR3 region has 13 residues. The CDR3 region has the DNA TGCAGCGTTGAATTCGGGACTAATGAAAAACTGTTTTTT. It yields the protein CSVEFGTNEKLFF.

This clonotype was seen repeatedly, ten times or more. The chain uses TRBV21-1 and TRBJ2-1; the table names TRBD1, a call not compared with the DNA. TRBV21-1 is an annotated pseudogene. The CDR3 runs 13 residues. CDR3 sequence: CASSHRGGDEQFF. CDR3 DNA: TGTGCCAGCAGCCACAGGGGGGGCGATGAGCAGTTCTTC.

There are many counts of this clonotype. The rearrangement uses TRBV5-1 and TRBJ2-7, with D perhaps matching TRBD2 (5 bases). The germline V gene encodes CDR1 SGHRS and CDR2 YFSETQ. This CDR3 spans 14 amino acids. V lost 4 bases to trimming and J lost 0 bases, with 11 bases between them. The DNA of the CDR3 is TGCGCCAGCAGCCCCGACTACGGCTCCTACGAGCAGTACTTC. Amino acid sequence: CASSPDYGSYEQYF.